The 13 T cell receptor beta chains listed next were all sequenced from one sample in a study of shared clonotypes between healthy human individuals (dated by TCRdb to the early 2020s). CD8 naive samples were obtained by positive selection for CCR7 among CD45RO-negative cells, yielding a CD45RA+CCR7+ population from which TemRA cells were excluded. To prepare the library, the immunoSEQ multiplex PCR assay was applied. TCRdb retrieved this table from immuneACCESS and kept in-frame rearrangements only. Not all clones are present; in checked studies, unresolved V genes account for under half, and no reason is known for the remainder. The sample table holds about 2 million clones, of which about 95% were seen once. The ten top clones hold 1.2% of the sample. The sequenced material came from naive CD8+ T cells sorted from blood. The cell subset or site label here, explained by the study, means: CD45RA+CCR7+. Source of these receptors: a man between 18 and 35 years old in good health.

V and J are TRBV28 and TRBJ1-2; D gene uncertain. Germline V lookup: CDR1 MDHEN, CDR2 SYDVKM. The V and J ends lost 5 bases and 5 bases respectively, with 18 bases between them. CDR3 length: 15 residues. The DNA for the CDR3 is TGTGCCAGCAGTATAACACAACATCGGTCTTATGGCTACACCTTC. Protein: CASSITQHRSYGYTF.

The rearrangement joins TRBV29-1 to TRBJ2-3, with unresolved D. The V and J ends lost 8 bases and 2 bases respectively, with 14 bases between them. Per germline, CDR1 SQVTM and CDR2 ANQGSEA. CDR3 length: 13 amino acids. For the CDR3, the DNA is TGCAGCCATACGCCCGTATTCACAGATACGCAGTATTTT. Residues: CSHTPVFTDTQYF.

This rearrangement joins TRBV6-5 to TRBJ2-7, with 7 bases identical to TRBD1. The V segment lost 3 bases and the J segment 2 bases; nucleotides outside the gene matches: 7. The CDR3 length is 15 residues. Looked up from germline, CDR1 is MNHEY and CDR2 is SVGAGI. The CDR3 sequence: CASSYLQGQTYEQYF. CDR3 DNA sequence: TGTGCCAGCAGTTATCTTCAGGGACAGACCTACGAGCAGTACTTC.

The chain combines TRBV28 with TRBJ2-7, with D perhaps assigned TRBD1 or TRBD2 (5 bases each). Trimming cost V 3 bases and J 0 bases, with 12 bases left between them. CDR1 is MDHEN, CDR2 SYDVKM, per germline. CDR3 length: 15 amino acids. As DNA, the CDR3 is TGTGCCAGCAGTTTCTTCGGGACCTTCTCCTACGAGCAGTACTTC. Its protein is CASSFFGTFSYEQYF.

J is TRBJ2-2 and V is TRBV10-2; 7 bases fit TRBD2. The length of the CDR3 is 13 residues. V gave up 4 bases and J gave up 5 bases; unmatched junction bases: 1. CDR1 and CDR2 (germline): WSHSY, SAAADI. CDR3 DNA: TGCGCCAGCAGTGTCGGGGGGACCGGGGAGCTGTTTTTT. Protein: CASSVGGTGELFF.

The chain employs TRBV27 and TRBJ2-7; D is perhaps TRBD1 or TRBD2 (5 bases each). V dropped 10 bases and J dropped 2 bases, with 18 bases sitting between them. The CDR3 has 14 amino acids. Germline CDR1 reads MNHEY; CDR2 reads SMNVEV (reference sequence). The CDR3 loop is CATKAGTGTYEQYF. The CDR3 coding sequence is TGTGCCACTAAAGCCGGGACGGGTACCTACGAGCAGTACTTC.

This clone was counted a few times. The same CDR3 is also encoded by other DNA sequences in this sample. The chain has TRBV4-1 and TRBJ2-1; 8 nucleotides align to TRBD2. CDR3 length: 16 amino acids. From germline, CDR1 is MGHRA and CDR2 YSYEKL. J lost 3 bases, V lost 0 bases, and 4 bases had no gene match. This chain's CDR3 is CASSQDGTSGYNEQFF. The CDR3 DNA sequence: TGCGCCAGCAGCCAAGATGGAACTAGCGGCTACAATGAGCAGTTCTTC.

The CDR3 sequence is CASTENYGYTF. The CDR3 DNA sequence: TGTGCCAGCACGGAGAACTATGGCTACACCTTC. The chain uses TRBV6-5 and TRBJ1-2; D not resolved. The CDR3 is 11 residues long. CDR1 and CDR2 from the germline V gene are MNHEY and SVGAGI. V was pared by 7 bases and J by 2 bases, with 5 bases between.

This clone has just one count. Other DNA sequences in the sample encode the same CDR3. CDR3 coding DNA: TGTGCCAGCAGCTTAGGACAGGGGGCAGCGTACGAGCAGTACTTC. It encodes CASSLGQGAAYEQYF. The chain couples TRBV7-9 to TRBJ2-7, with TRBD1 matching 10 bases. Germline values: CDR1 SEHNR, CDR2 FQNEAQ (reference sequence). J was trimmed by 4 bases and V by 1 base; bases with no gene match: 4. CDR3 size: 15 residues.

The chain is built from TRBV15 and TRBJ2-1; 12 nucleotides line up with TRBD2. The CDR3 spans 18 residues. Germline CDR1 and CDR2: LNHNV and YYDKDF (reference sequence). The trim removed 1 base at V and 7 bases at J, leaving 11 bases unmatched. As DNA, the CDR3 is TGTGCCACCAGCAGAGTGGCTAGCGGGGGGGCAGTAGGGAATGAGCAGTTCTTC. The encoded protein is CATSRVASGGAVGNEQFF.

This rearrangement joins TRBV4-1 to TRBJ2-7; D not resolved. Germline V gene data show CDR1 as MGHRA and CDR2 as YSYEKL. This CDR3 contains 12 residues. Trimming cost V 5 bases and J 5 bases, with 10 bases left between them. As DNA, the CDR3 is TGCGCCAGCAGCTCAGGCCCCAACGAGCAGTACTTC. It yields the protein CASSSGPNEQYF.

The chain combines TRBV6-1 with TRBJ1-6; TRBD1 aligns across 8 bases. Trimming cost V 2 bases and J 4 bases; bases outside gene matches: 7. CDR1 and CDR2 (germline): MNHNS, SASEGT. This CDR3 is 17 amino acids long. CDR3 amino acids: CASSEPGTGLYNSPLHF. The CDR3 bases are TGTGCCAGCAGTGAACCTGGGACAGGACTTTATAATTCACCCCTCCACTTT.

The chain combines TRBV12-5 with TRBJ2-7, with TRBD1 identical over 7 bases. Germline CDR1 reads LGHNT; CDR2 reads FRNRAP. CDR3 size: 16 residues. Trimming removed 4 bases from V and 3 bases from J; junction bases left unmatched: 12. The CDR3 spells CASGSLPGGGYYEQYF. The CDR3 DNA is TGTGCTAGTGGTTCCCTCCCAGGGGGTGGTTACTACGAGCAGTACTTC.